The sequence of this TCR beta chain was determined in a study of T cells in Graves' hyperthyroidism and ophthalmopathy. Before ophthalmopathy appeared, progressors gave blood at initial hyperthyroidism diagnosis. Amplified TCR beta CDR3 regions came from RNA transcripts. The HTBI primer set drove a first-round RT-PCR of the TCR CDR3. TCRdb reanalysed the multiplex PCR reads using MiXCR and keeps one entry per CDR3 protein. Among 250,000 or so distinct CDR3 sequences, approximately 15% were seen once, and the ten largest hold 10% to 15%. Germline V gene lookup returns CDR1 SGHTA and CDR2 FQGNSA. CDR3 length equals 15 residues. V lost 0 bases to trimming and J lost 8 bases, with 14 bases between them. The table lists this clonotype with many counts.

The chain couples TRBV7-2 to TRBJ2-1, with D maybe TRBD2 (5 bases). The sequence was collected from a woman in her forties with Graves' hyperthyroidism that later progressed to Graves' ophthalmopathy. The sample taken for sequencing was blood. The CDR3 protein is CASSLAPTSYHEQFF. CDR3 DNA sequence: TGTGCCAGCAGCTTAGCCCCTACTAGTTACCATGAGCAGTTCTTC.